These 8 T cell receptor beta chains came from one sample sequenced in a study of blood T cell repertoires in COVID-19 (dated by TCRdb to about 2020). The method behind the library was the immunoSEQ multiplex PCR assay. TCRdb limited this immuneACCESS table to in-frame rearrangements with V and J called. A share of clones is missing; checked studies link under half to unresolved V genes, and the rest is unexplained. The table for this sample lists 30,000 to 45,000 clones; around nine tenths of them were counted only once. The top ten hold 12% of the sample. What was sequenced was peripheral blood. Source of these receptors: a man aged 55 to 70 with active COVID-19.

The chain links TRBV29-1 to TRBJ2-5; a weak D match, TRBD2 (6 bases). The CDR3 length is 15 residues. Germline assignment: CDR1 SQVTM and CDR2 ANQGSEA. Trimming removed 2 bases at V and 5 bases at J, with 18 bases between. CDR3 nucleotides: TGCAGCGTTGAAAAGGGTGGGAGGATCGCGGAGACCCAGTACTTC. Protein sequence: CSVEKGGRIAETQYF.

The table lists this clone with a count of one. The rearrangement uses TRBV28 and TRBJ1-5; TRBD1 matches 8 bases. The CDR3 sequence is 14 residues long. V was clipped by 6 bases and J by 6 bases; unmatched bases: 7. Germline CDR1 is MDHEN and CDR2 is SYDVKM. The CDR3 region has the DNA TGTGCCAGCAGCTTAGGACAGGGTTTTCAGCCCCAGCATTTT. Translation: CASSLGQGFQPQHF.

This clone was seen just once. This chain joins TRBV7-3 and TRBJ1-1; 8 bases match TRBD1. The germline CDR1 and CDR2 sequences are SGHTA and FQGTGA. There are 14 residues in the CDR3. J gave up 5 bases and V 2 bases, and 4 bases lay outside the gene matches. CDR3 amino acids: CASSLAGGNTEAFF. DNA of the CDR3: TGTGCCAGCAGCTTAGCAGGGGGCAATACTGAAGCTTTCTTT.

A few counts support this clone. The chain uses TRBV3-1 (or the pseudogene TRBV3-2) and TRBJ2-7, with D possibly being TRBD2 (6 bases). Germline V CDR1 and CDR2: LGHDT, YNNKEL (reference sequence). Trimming pared 3 bases from V and 3 bases from J, leaving 27 bases between. This CDR3 has 19 amino acids. The CDR3 is CASSHHFHGTRGCLYEQYF. The CDR3 DNA is TGTGCCAGCAGCCACCACTTCCATGGGACTCGGGGGTGCCTCTACGAGCAGTACTTC.

The chain uses TRBV13 and TRBJ1-4, with TRBD1 matching over 7 bases. The trim removed 4 bases at V and 4 bases at J, leaving 3 bases unmatched. From germline, CDR1 is PRHDT and CDR2 FYEKMQ (reference sequence). The CDR3 totals 14 residues. The CDR3 spells CASSSDRLNEKLFF. Written as DNA, the CDR3 is TGTGCCAGCAGCTCGGACAGGCTTAATGAAAAACTGTTTTTT.

This chain joins TRBV5-1 and TRBJ2-1; 9 bases align to TRBD1. The CDR3 has 14 amino acids. Germline CDR1 reads SGHRS; CDR2 reads YFSETQ. The V and J ends lost 6 bases and 6 bases, in that order; junction bases with no gene match: 7. The CDR3 sequence: CASTPGQGFNEQFF. For the CDR3, the DNA is TGCGCCAGCACTCCGGGACAGGGCTTCAATGAGCAGTTCTTC.

The chain is built from TRBV7-7 and TRBJ2-1; TRBD1 is a possible D gene (5 bases). Germline-derived CDR1 and CDR2 are SSHAT and FNYEAQ (reference sequence). This CDR3 has 15 residues. V dropped 2 bases and J dropped 3 bases, with 11 bases sitting between them. The CDR3 loop is CASSLSPGHYNEQFF. CDR3 coding DNA: TGTGCCAGCAGCTTATCTCCAGGGCACTACAATGAGCAGTTCTTC.

The chain has TRBV6-4 and TRBJ1-1; perhaps TRBD1 as D (5 bases). CDR3 size: 14 residues. The germline gives CDR1 MRHNA, CDR2 SNTAGT. Trimming pared 7 bases from V and 0 bases from J, leaving 12 bases between. CDR3: CASIKDNLNTEAFF. In DNA form, the CDR3 reads TGTGCCAGCATCAAGGACAACCTGAACACTGAAGCTTTCTTT.